This TCR beta chain was documented in a study of monozygotic twins with inflammatory bowel disease. Study-wide points: Among IBD patients, fewer clonotypes were shared with others than among healthy twins, especially with disease activity.

A word on this clonotype: What it binds is not known.

The CDR3 loop spans 15 amino acids. CDR1 and CDR2 (germline): SGHTA, FQGNSA. TCRdb re-called the 5' RACE reads; one entry per CDR3 protein, DNA not given. The listing contains about 330,000 distinct CDR3 sequences. This rearrangement joins TRBV7-2 to TRBJ1-5; the TCRdb D gene call, TRBD1, has no DNA to confirm it. The sample taken for sequencing was blood. The sequence was collected from a human donor with ulcerative colitis or Crohn's disease, or a healthy co-twin of an affected twin (not recorded which). This CDR3 reads CASSLERGGNQPQHF.